The rows below give T cell receptor beta chains drawn from one sample of a study of blood T cells in healthy people across ages. TCRdb independently ran MiXCR on the 5' RACE reads; one entry per CDR3 protein. The sample lists hundreds of thousands of distinct CDR3 sequences, roughly 64% occurring once. The sample taken for sequencing was blood. Every receptor here comes from a young man in good health. Each CDR3 is given with its conserved first and last residue. The order of the fields is clone size, D gene, J gene, V gene, CDR3 DNA, CDR3 protein. A D gene is named only where the DNA matches it firmly. Size is stated for part of the rows, as once, few or many counts, or as a class when the clone is expanded.

NA NA TRBJ2-3 TRBV24-1 TGTGCCACCAGTGATCCTGAGGGGACAGATACGCAGTATTTT CATSDPEGTDTQYF
few NA TRBJ2-3 TRBV7-2 TGTGCCAGCAGCTTGGAGGGGTTCGGAGATACGCAGTATTTT CASSLEGFGDTQYF
NA NA TRBJ2-1 TRBV2 TGTGCCAGCAGTGATGGGACGAATTACAATGAGCAGTTCTTC CASSDGTNYNEQFF
NA NA TRBJ1-2 TRBV7-9 TGTGCCAGCAGACCGGACAAGGACTATGGCTACACCTTC CASRPDKDYGYTF
few NA TRBJ2-5 TRBV18 TGTGCCAGCTCACCAAGGCAGGCGGAGACCCAGTACTTC CASSPRQAETQYF
NA NA TRBJ2-1 TRBV5-1 TGCGCCAGCAGCCCCTTTGGCGGGTCGCCCTACAATGAGCAGTTCTTC CASSPFGGSPYNEQFF
once TRBD2 TRBJ2-1 TRBV4-3 TGCGCCAGCAGCCAAGAACGACTAGCGGGAGATCTTGTGCAGTTCTTC CASSQERLAGDLVQFF
NA TRBD1 TRBJ2-7 TRBV10-3 TGTGCCGTCTCCTCCGGGACAGGAGAAGAGACTCAGTACTTC CAVSSGTGEETQYF
NA NA TRBJ2-2 TRBV4-3 TGCGCCAGCAGCCAAGATACGGCTAGTCTAGGCACCGGGGAGCTGTTTTTT CASSQDTASLGTGELFF
NA TRBD2 TRBJ2-1 TRBV7-2 TGTGCCAGCATGATCGTGGGAGGGCCAGATGAGCAGTTCTTC CASMIVGGPDEQFF
few TRBD2 TRBJ2-1 TRBV5-1 TGCGCCAGCAGCTATTTGAGCGGGGGGGCCATTGATGAGCAGTTCTTC CASSYLSGGAIDEQFF
few TRBD2 TRBJ2-1 TRBV10-3 TGTGCCATCACTGCGGGAGGGCCGAGGAATGAGCAGTTCTTC CAITAGGPRNEQFF
few TRBD2 TRBJ2-5 TRBV6-5 TGTGCCAGCAGTCTAGGACTAGCGGGGACCCAAGAGACCCAGTACTTC CASSLGLAGTQETQYF
few NA TRBJ1-1 TRBV2 TGTGCCAGTAGAGTGAGGCAGGGGTACACTGAAGCTTTCTTT CASRVRQGYTEAFF
NA TRBD1 TRBJ1-1 TRBV5-1 TGCGCCAGCAGCTTGCATCCTCCGGGACAGGGAATGGGAAACACTGAAGCTTTCTTT CASSLHPPGQGMGNTEAFF
once NA TRBJ2-1 TRBV12-3/TRBV12-4 TGTGCCAGCAGTTTCAGGAGCGGCTCCTACAATGAGCAGTTCTTC CASSFRSGSYNEQFF
NA TRBD2 TRBJ2-7 TRBV7-2 TGTGCCAGCAGCTTGGGACTAGCGGGATACGAGCGGTACTTC CASSLGLAGYERYF
NA NA TRBJ1-2 TRBV20-1 TGCAGAAAGGGAGGGTCATATGGCTACACCTTC CRKGGSYGYTF
NA TRBD2 TRBJ2-5 TRBV7-2 TGTGCCAGCAGCTGGGCTAGCGGGGGGCAAGAGACCCAGTACTTC CASSWASGGQETQYF
NA NA TRBJ1-1 TRBV5-6 TGTGCCAGCAAATACGGGAACACTGAAGCTTTCTTT CASKYGNTEAFF
NA NA TRBJ1-3 TRBV4-1 TGCGCCAGCAGCCCTATAGCGGGAAACACCATATATTTT CASSPIAGNTIYF
NA NA TRBJ2-5 TRBV28 TGTGCCAGCAGTTTCCTTGGACGAGCGGTGTACTTC CASSFLGRAVYF
few TRBD2 TRBJ2-1 TRBV20-1 TGCAGTGCTAGAGAAGTTCGTGCGGGAGGGTGGGGTGAGCAGTTCTTC CSAREVRAGGWGEQFF
NA NA TRBJ2-1 TRBV6-5 TGTGCCAGCAGTTACTCGAGCAGCTACAATGAGCAGTTCTTC CASSYSSSYNEQFF
many NA TRBJ2-7 TRBV29-1 TGCAGCGTTGAGGAGGGTACCTACGAGCAGTACTTC CSVEEGTYEQYF
few TRBD2 TRBJ2-1 TRBV11-2 TGTGCCAGCAACTTAGCGGGCTCGTACAATGAGCAGTTCTTC CASNLAGSYNEQFF
NA TRBD2 TRBJ2-7 TRBV5-4 TGTGCCAGCAGCGCCGAACTAGCGGGGGGGAGCCACGAGCAGTACTTC CASSAELAGGSHEQYF
NA NA TRBJ2-1 TRBV7-2 TGTGCCAGCAGCGCCACACTGTTAATAATTAGTCCCTACAATGAGCAGTTCTTC CASSATLLIISPYNEQFF
NA TRBD2 TRBJ2-2 TRBV20-1 TGCAGTGCCGGAGGCGGCTCCGAGCGGGGGAACACCGGGGAGCTGTTTTTT CSAGGGSERGNTGELFF
NA TRBD1 TRBJ2-1 TRBV28 TGTGCCAGCAGTTTATCGGGACAGGGTGTATATGAGCAGTTCTTC CASSLSGQGVYEQFF
NA TRBD1 TRBJ2-4 TRBV20-1 TGCAGTGCGGGGACAGGGATGGCCAAAAACATTCAGTACTTC CSAGTGMAKNIQYF
NA TRBD1 TRBJ1-6 TRBV20-1 TGCAGTGCTAGATCTAGGACAGGTTTATCACCCCTCCACTTT CSARSRTGLSPLHF
few NA TRBJ2-5 TRBV11-2 TGTGCCAGCAGCTTCTGGGAAGCGAAAGTGAATGGGGTGACTCAAGAGACCCAGTACTTC CASSFWEAKVNGVTQETQYF
NA NA TRBJ1-4 TRBV6-6 TGTGCCAGCAGTTCGGGGCAGGGGAGTGAAAAACTGTTTTTT CASSSGQGSEKLFF
NA NA TRBJ1-2 TRBV29-1 TGCAGCGTTGACCAGACAGGTTTCTATGGCTACACCTTC CSVDQTGFYGYTF
NA NA TRBJ1-2 TRBV19 TGTGCCAGTAGTCCCCCTTCCACTAACTATGGCCACACCTTC CASSPPSTNYGHTF
few NA TRBJ2-3 TRBV6-1 TGTGCCAGCAGTGAAGTACGCCGGGGGAATACGCAGTATTTT CASSEVRRGNTQYF
few TRBD1 TRBJ1-2 TRBV12-5 TGTGCTAGTGGTATCTACGGGACAGGTTATGGCTACACCTTC CASGIYGTGYGYTF
few NA TRBJ2-1 TRBV7-2 TGTGCCAGCAGACCACCGGGTCTTAGGTCTCGTGAGCAGTTCTTC CASRPPGLRSREQFF
NA NA TRBJ1-2 TRBV28 TGTGCCGGGGGGAACCGTGCTAACTATGGCTACACCTTC CAGGNRANYGYTF
NA NA TRBJ2-1 TRBV14 TGTGCCAGCAGCCAAGAGGGGGCGCGTTTCGATGAGCAGTTCTTC CASSQEGARFDEQFF
NA TRBD1 TRBJ2-4 TRBV18 TGTGCCAGCCCACCAGGGACAGTATGGGAGCAGTACTTC CASPPGTVWEQYF
many NA TRBJ1-1 TRBV7-2 TGTGCCAGCAGCGTGATGGGGCTTGAAGCTTTCTTT CASSVMGLEAFF
NA NA TRBJ2-7 TRBV28 TGTGCCACTCAACAGCGATCCTACGAGCAGTACTTC CATQQRSYEQYF
NA TRBD1 TRBJ1-6 TRBV18 TGTGCCAGCTCACCAAACGGACAGGGGGATCCCCTCCACTTT CASSPNGQGDPLHF
few NA TRBJ2-7 TRBV29-1 TGCAGCCCTGGGACTTCACCCTACGAGCAGTACTTC CSPGTSPYEQYF
NA NA TRBJ2-5 TRBV5-6 TGTGCCAGCAGCTTTCTGGGCGGGGAAGAGACCCAGTACTTC CASSFLGGEETQYF
few NA TRBJ2-5 TRBV20-1 TGCAGTGCCCAAAGACAGACGCTAATCCAAGAGACCCAGTACTTC CSAQRQTLIQETQYF
NA NA TRBJ2-7 TRBV5-1 TGCGCCAGCAGCTTGGCTACGGCAGGGGAAATCTACGAGCAGTACTTC CASSLATAGEIYEQYF
NA TRBD1 TRBJ2-7 TRBV24-1 TGTGCCACCAGGGGACAGCAAGCCTACGAGCAGTACTTC CATRGQQAYEQYF
NA NA TRBJ2-5 TRBV7-9 TGTGCCAGCAGCTTAGCGCTAGGACTCCTACAAGAGACCCAGTACTTC CASSLALGLLQETQYF
NA TRBD1 TRBJ2-7 TRBV5-4 TGTGCCAGCAGCCACACCGACAGGGAATACGAGCAGTACTTC CASSHTDREYEQYF